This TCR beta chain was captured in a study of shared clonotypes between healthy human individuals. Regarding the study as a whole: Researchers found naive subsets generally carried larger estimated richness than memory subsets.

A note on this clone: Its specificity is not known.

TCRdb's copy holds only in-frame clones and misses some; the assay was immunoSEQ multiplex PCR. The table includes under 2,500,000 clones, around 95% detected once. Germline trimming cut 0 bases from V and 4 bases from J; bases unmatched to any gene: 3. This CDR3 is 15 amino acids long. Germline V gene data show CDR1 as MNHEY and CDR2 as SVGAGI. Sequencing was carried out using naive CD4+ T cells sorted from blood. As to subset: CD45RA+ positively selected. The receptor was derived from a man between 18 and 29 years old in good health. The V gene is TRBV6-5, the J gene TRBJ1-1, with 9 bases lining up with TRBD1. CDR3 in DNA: TGTGCCAGCAGTTACTCCAAGACAGGGGGCACTGAAGCTTTCTTT. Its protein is CASSYSKTGGTEAFF.